Below are 31 T cell receptor beta chains sequenced from a single sample in a study of Graves' ophthalmopathy and Graves' hyperthyroidism. As the template, RNA transcripts were used to amplify TCR beta CDR3 regions. RT-PCR in the first round used HTBI primers; a second-round multiplex PCR followed. TCRdb analysed the multiplex PCR reads with MiXCR anew, one entry per CDR3 protein. This table has 600,000 to 700,000 distinct CDR3 sequences, approximately 39% appearing once. The sequenced sample was peripheral blood. The receptors shown here come from an adult man with Graves' ophthalmopathy.

V and J are TRBV12-3 or TRBV12-4 and TRBJ2-2; D is unclear. The V and J ends lost 2 bases and 0 bases respectively, with 10 bases between them. The CDR3 is 16 residues long. The CDR3 DNA reads TGTGCCAGCAGTTTATGGCGGAAGACGAACACCGGGGAGCTGTTTTTT. Protein product: CASSLWRKTNTGELFF.

This clonotype was counted ten times or more. J is TRBJ1-1 and V is TRBV29-1; 7 nucleotides line up with TRBD1. The trim removed 4 bases at V and 4 bases at J, leaving 6 bases unmatched. Germline V gives CDR1 SQVTM, CDR2 ANQGSEA. This CDR3 region has 13 residues. This chain's CDR3 is CSVGRGLGTEAFF. CDR3 bases: TGCAGCGTTGGTAGGGGGCTGGGCACTGAAGCTTTCTTT.

This chain joins TRBV7-8 and TRBJ1-5; TRBD1 aligns across 8 bases. The V and J ends lost 5 bases and 4 bases, in that order; junction bases with no gene match: 7. The CDR3 runs 15 residues. Germline CDR1 SGHVS, CDR2 FQNEAQ. CDR3 region: CASSPGTGQNQPQHF. CDR3 DNA sequence: TGTGCCAGCAGCCCCGGGACAGGTCAAAATCAGCCCCAGCATTTT.

In DNA form, the CDR3 reads TGTGCCAGCAGTGTCCAGGGCCTCTCTGGAAACACCATATATTTT. This sequence encodes CASSVQGLSGNTIYF. The rearrangement joins TRBV6-1 to TRBJ1-3, with a tentative D call TRBD1 (5 bases). Germline V gene lookup returns CDR1 MNHNS and CDR2 SASEGT. V shed 4 bases and J shed 0 bases, with 10 bases lying between them. The CDR3 sequence is 15 residues long.

Here the CDR3 reads CAVMSSLGETQYF. In DNA form, the CDR3 reads TGTGCCGTGATGTCTAGCTTGGGGGAGACCCAGTACTTC. The chain carries TRBV2 and TRBJ2-5, with a weak D call TRBD2 (5 bases). Trimming pared 11 bases from V and 5 bases from J, leaving 18 bases between. The CDR3 has 13 amino acids. Germline CDR1 reads SNHLY; CDR2 reads FYNNEI.

This clonotype appeared many times. This sequence joins TRBV7-9 and TRBJ2-7; TRBD2 matches at 8 bases. Trimming at V came to 4 bases and at J to 1 base, leaving 9 bases not matched to a gene. This CDR3 has 16 residues. Looked up from germline, CDR1 is SEHNR and CDR2 is FQNEAQ (reference sequence). The chain's CDR3 is CASSYLTREGSYEQYF. The CDR3, as DNA: TGTGCCAGCAGCTACCTCACCCGGGAGGGGTCCTACGAGCAGTACTTC. Combining the CDR3 with reference TRBV7-9 and TRBJ2-7 gives the whole variable domain DTGVSQNPRHKITKRGQNVTFRCDPISEHNRLYWYRQTLGQGPEFLTYFQNEAQLEKSRLLSDRFSAERPKGSFSTLEIQRTEQGDSAMYLCASSYLTREGSYEQYFGPGTRLTVT.

The sample holds many counts of this clonotype. The chain carries TRBV24-1 and TRBJ1-1; 7 bases map to TRBD1. J was trimmed by 1 base and V by 4 bases; bases with no gene match: 26. Germline values: CDR1 KGHDR, CDR2 SFDVKD. This CDR3 spans 22 amino acids. CDR3 amino acids: CATSDGLLTVHETGQQNTEAFF. The CDR3 DNA follows: TGTGCCACCAGTGACGGCCTACTAACCGTACACGAAACGGGACAGCAGAACACTGAAGCTTTCTTT.

This clonotype was seen only a few times. The V gene is TRBV20-1, the J gene TRBJ2-7; 9 bases are a match to TRBD2. Looked up from germline, CDR1 is DFQATT and CDR2 is SNEGSKA (reference sequence). V dropped 3 bases and J dropped 8; count of bases not matched to a gene: 14. This CDR3 comprises 15 residues. CDR3 nucleotide sequence: TGCAGTGCTAGCTCCCTGCGGGAGACTAGCGGACAGCAGTACTTC. Translating gives CSASSLRETSGQQYF.

The chain links TRBV12-3 or TRBV12-4 to TRBJ2-6; 12 bases agree with TRBD2. The CDR3 has 18 amino acids. The CDR3 here is CASGLAGLAGDGANVLTF. The DNA of the CDR3 is TGTGCTAGTGGTTTGGCGGGACTAGCGGGTGACGGGGCCAACGTCCTGACTTTC.

The table lists this clonotype with a count of one. V and J are TRBV25-1 and TRBJ2-2, with TRBD1 matching over 7 bases. The J segment lost 7 bases and the V segment lost 4 bases, leaving 6 bases of the junction unmatched. Germline CDR1 MGHDK, CDR2 SYGVNS. The CDR3 has 14 amino acids. The CDR3 nucleotides read TGTGCCAGCAGTGGGGGACAGTTGAACGGGGAGCTGTTTTTT. Translation: CASSGGQLNGELFF.

This clonotype has at least ten counts. The V call is TRBV9, the J call TRBJ2-5, with D hard to call. CDR3 length: 12 residues. V shed 0 bases and J shed 1 base, with 1 base lying between them. Looked up from germline, CDR1 is SGDLS and CDR2 is YYNGEE. Here the CDR3 DNA reads TGTGCCAGCAGCGTAGGCCAAGAGACCCAGTACTTC. It is translated as CASSVGQETQYF.

This clonotype was seen at least ten times. This CDR3 reads CASTERGAKGQPQHF. The CDR3 nucleotides are TGTGCCAGCACGGAACGGGGGGCGAAGGGTCAGCCCCAGCATTTT. This chain uses TRBV6-5 with TRBJ1-5; weak D call: TRBD1 (6 bases). The CDR3 extends over 15 amino acids. CDR1 and CDR2 from the germline V gene are MNHEY and SVGAGI. V was trimmed by 7 bases and J by 6 bases, leaving 19 bases between them.

The chain employs TRBV10-3 and TRBJ1-5, with 8 nucleotides matching TRBD1. J gave up 5 bases and V 2 bases, and 5 bases lay outside the gene matches. CDR1 and CDR2 (germline): ENHRY, SYGVKD. This CDR3 region has 15 residues. The DNA of the CDR3 is TGTGCCATCAGTGAGGCCAGGGGGCGCGATCAGCCCCAGCATTTT. Its translation is CAISEARGRDQPQHF.

This clonotype came up many times. This chain joins TRBV10-3 and TRBJ2-7; 8 nucleotides agree with TRBD1. Germline CDR1 and CDR2: ENHRY and SYGVKD. CDR3 length equals 13 residues. Germline trimming cut 6 bases from V and 3 bases from J; bases unmatched to any gene: 4. DNA for the CDR3: TGTGCCATCAGCCCGGGACAGGACTACGAGCAGTACTTC. This sequence encodes CAISPGQDYEQYF.

Concerning this clonotype itself: A much larger clone is a single base away; this may be a read error. The chain uses TRBV5-1 and TRBJ1-1; D possibly corresponds to TRBD1 (5 bases). Germline assignment: CDR1 SGHRS and CDR2 YFSETQ. The CDR3 is made up of 15 amino acids. Here the CDR3 DNA reads TGCGCCAGCAGCTTGGGCGGGACCGACAACACTAAAGCTTTCTTT. Translation gives CASSLGGTDNTKAFF.

CDR3 protein: CASSHGGGHKATNEKLFF. The CDR3 coding sequence is TGTGCCAGCAGCCATGGCGGGGGACACAAGGCAACTAATGAAAAACTGTTTTTT. The chain joins TRBV25-1 to TRBJ1-4; a possible D gene is TRBD1 (6 bases). Trimming removed 6 bases from V and 0 bases from J, with 20 bases in between. CDR1 is MGHDK and CDR2 is SYGVNS in the germline V gene. The CDR3 sequence is 18 residues long.

On this clonotype: The final CDR3 position lacks the conserved phenylalanine or tryptophan, pointing to a likely read error. The chain is built from TRBV7-9 and TRBJ1-2, with a weak D call TRBD1 (6 bases). Germline assignment: CDR1 SEHNR and CDR2 FQNEAQ (reference sequence). The ends were cut back, 4 bases at V and 3 bases at J, with 15 bases in the middle. This CDR3 is built from 15 residues. The CDR3 protein is CASSSVPTGDYGYTL. The CDR3 DNA sequence: TGTGCCAGCAGCTCGGTCCCGACAGGAGACTATGGCTACACCCTC.

A remark on this clonotype: A much more abundant neighbour one base away suggests this may be a read error. This chain connects TRBV19 to TRBJ1-5; TRBD1 matches at 7 bases. Trimming at V came to 9 bases and at J to 4 bases, leaving 9 bases not matched to a gene. CDR1 LNHDA and CDR2 SQIVND come from the germline V gene (reference sequence). The length of the CDR3 is 14 residues. The CDR3 loop reads CASSAGTANQPQHF. CDR3 nucleotides: TGTGCCAGCAGTGCGGGGACAGCGAATCAGCCCCAGCATTTT.

The sample holds many counts of this clonotype. The V and J genes are TRBV29-1 and TRBJ1-1, with a weak D call TRBD1 (6 bases). Between the trimmed V and J ends, which lost 5 bases and 0 bases, there was a span of 13 bases. The CDR3 consists of 14 residues. The germline V gene has CDR1 SQVTM and CDR2 ANQGSEA. The CDR3 loop is CSVTGDTMNTEAFF. The CDR3 bases are TGCAGCGTTACGGGGGACACGATGAACACTGAAGCTTTCTTT. The complete variable domain, with remaining parts taken from reference TRBV29-1 and TRBJ1-1, reads SAVISQKPSRDICQRGTSLTIQCQVDSQVTMMFWYRQQPGQSLTLIATANQGSEATYESGFVIDKFPISRPNLTFSTLTVSNMSPEDSSIYLCSVTGDTMNTEAFFGQGTRLTVV.

This clonotype was counted many times. This chain uses TRBV20-1 with TRBJ2-5; no firm D call. The CDR3 consists of 13 residues. With 1 base removed from V and 2 bases from J, the gap between germline ends came to 8 bases. The germline V gene encodes CDR1 DFQATT and CDR2 SNEGSKA (reference sequence). The CDR3 loop is CSARVRLQETQYF. DNA of the CDR3: TGCAGTGCTAGAGTTAGACTTCAAGAGACCCAGTACTTC.

In its sample, this clonotype was seen many times. J is TRBJ1-6 and V is TRBV20-1, with D unresolved. CDR1 and CDR2 (germline): DFQATT, SNEGSKA (reference sequence). Trimming took off 6 bases at V and 5 bases at J, with 11 bases between the two ends. This CDR3 contains 13 residues. As DNA, the CDR3 is TGCAGTGCCAAGGAAGTCGATAATTCACCCCTCCACTTT. Its protein product is CSAKEVDNSPLHF.

Regarding this clonotype: A much larger clone lies a single base off, so this may be a read error. The J gene is TRBJ1-2, the V gene TRBV10-3; D gene uncertain. V was shortened by 8 bases and J by 2 bases, with 12 bases between the two germline ends. Germline CDR1 is ENHRY and CDR2 is SYGVKD. This CDR3 has 13 residues. The DNA for the CDR3 is TGTGCCATCCTACGGGCAGCGAACTATGGCTACACCTTC. Its protein is CAILRAANYGYTF.

The chain couples TRBV6-2 or TRBV6-3 to TRBJ2-7; 10 nucleotides match TRBD2. Germline V gene lookup returns CDR1 MNHEY and CDR2 SVGEGT. The CDR3 consists of 13 residues. The CDR3 DNA follows: TGTGCAGCTAGCGGGGGCCTCTCCTACGAGCAGTACTTC. Encoded protein: CAASGGLSYEQYF.

The CDR3 loop reads CASSPRGGMLAEKLFF. The CDR3 region has the DNA TGTGCCAGCAGCCCCCGAGGAGGGATGTTAGCCGAAAAACTGTTTTTT. The chain joins TRBV7-2 to TRBJ1-4; D is uncertain. V was trimmed by 5 bases and J by 8 bases, leaving 21 bases between them. Germline V gene lookup returns CDR1 SGHTA and CDR2 FQGNSA. This CDR3 spans 16 amino acids.

This clonotype was seen at least ten times. This sequence joins TRBV2 and TRBJ1-1; D not certain. V lost 8 bases to trimming and J lost 0 bases, with 4 bases between them. This CDR3 has 11 amino acids. Germline V gene sequence: CDR1 SNHLY, CDR2 FYNNEI. CDR3 nucleotides: TGTGCCAGCGAGATGAACACTGAAGCTTTCTTT. Its protein product is CASEMNTEAFF. The variable domain in full, completed from reference TRBV2 and TRBJ1-1, reads EPEVTQTPSHQVTQMGQEVILRCVPISNHLYFYWYRQILGQKVEFLVSFYNNEISEKSEIFDDQFSVERPDGSNFTLKIRSTKLEDSAMYFCASEMNTEAFFGQGTRLTVV.

As regards this clonotype: This CDR3 fails to terminate in the conserved phenylalanine or tryptophan, so it likely reflects a read error. The limits of the CDR3 on the DNA are not certain, so only TCRdb's listed CDR3 is given. The chain carries TRBV20-1 and TRBJ1-4; the table's D call TRBD1 went unverified against the DNA. Per germline, CDR1 DFQATT and CDR2 SNEGSKA (reference sequence). From its first to its last residue, the CDR3 has 11 amino acids. The CDR3 loop reads CSAWTPEGSGY.

Of note for this clonotype: This may arise from a read error, as a much more abundant clone is one base away. V and J are TRBV2 and TRBJ2-7; D is perhaps TRBD1 or TRBD2 (6 bases each). Per germline, CDR1 SNHLY and CDR2 FYNNEI. The V end was cut by 6 bases, the J end by 0 bases, with 15 bases between. The CDR3 runs 15 residues. The CDR3 region has the DNA TGTGCCAGCAGCGGGGGCGAGACTGTCTCCTACGAGCAGTACTTC. It translates to CASSGGETVSYEQYF.

This clonotype was found many times. CDR3: CASSPSIGTEAFF. CDR3 DNA: TGTGCCAGTAGCCCCTCTATAGGGACTGAAGCTTTCTTT. The chain joins TRBV19 to TRBJ1-1, with D hard to call. This CDR3 region has 13 residues. The V and J ends lost 6 bases and 5 bases respectively, with 13 bases between them. Germline V gene sequence: CDR1 LNHDA, CDR2 SQIVND (reference sequence). Variable domain in full (rest from reference TRBV19 and TRBJ1-1): DGGITQSPKYLFRKEGQNVTLSCEQNLNHDAMYWYRQDPGQGLRLIYYSQIVNDFQKGDIAEGYSVSREKKESFPLTVTSAQKNPTAFYLCASSPSIGTEAFFGQGTRLTVV.

Ten or more counts support this clonotype. The genes are TRBV13 and TRBJ1-1; D uncertain. From germline, CDR1 is PRHDT and CDR2 FYEKMQ (reference sequence). Deletions cut 5 bases from V and 4 bases from J, with 11 bases between. The CDR3 totals 13 residues. CDR3: CASSPTVATEAFF. CDR3 DNA sequence: TGTGCCAGCAGCCCAACAGTGGCCACTGAAGCTTTCTTT. The whole variable domain, remainder taken from reference TRBV13 and TRBJ1-1, is AAGVIQSPRHLIKEKRETATLKCYPIPRHDTVYWYQQGPGQDPQFLISFYEKMQSDKGSIPDRFSAQQFSDYHSELNMSSLELGDSALYFCASSPTVATEAFFGQGTRLTVV.

The chain carries TRBV7-9 and TRBJ2-7, with D unclear. Per germline, CDR1 SEHNR and CDR2 FQNEAQ (reference sequence). The CDR3 totals 14 residues. V shed 1 base and J shed 6 bases, with 13 bases lying between them. CDR3 amino acids: CASSLDPAIFEQYF. The CDR3 nucleotides are TGTGCCAGCAGCTTAGATCCCGCGATTTTCGAGCAGTACTTC. Based on the CDR3 plus reference TRBV7-9 and TRBJ2-7, the full variable domain is DTGVSQNPRHKITKRGQNVTFRCDPISEHNRLYWYRQTLGQGPEFLTYFQNEAQLEKSRLLSDRFSAERPKGSFSTLEIQRTEQGDSAMYLCASSLDPAIFEQYFGPGTRLTVT.

The chain is built from TRBV14 and TRBJ2-2; the D gene could be TRBD1 or TRBD2 (6 bases each). Germline lookup yields CDR1 SGHDN and CDR2 FVKESK. Trimming stripped 9 bases from V and 4 bases from J, with 18 bases between. This CDR3 is 15 amino acids long. In DNA form, the CDR3 reads TGTGCCAGTCGAGGGGGGTCAGGGAGCACCGGGGAGCTGTTTTTT. Protein: CASRGGSGSTGELFF.